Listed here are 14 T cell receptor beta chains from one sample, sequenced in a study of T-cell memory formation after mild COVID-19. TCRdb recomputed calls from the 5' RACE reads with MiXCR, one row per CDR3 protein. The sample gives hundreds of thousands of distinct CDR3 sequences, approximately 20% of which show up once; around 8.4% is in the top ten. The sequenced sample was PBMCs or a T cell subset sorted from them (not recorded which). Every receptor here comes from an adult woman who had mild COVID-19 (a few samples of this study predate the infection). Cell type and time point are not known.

This chain's CDR3 is CASSWTDEQFF. CDR3 DNA: TGTGCCAGCAGTTGGACTGATGAGCAGTTCTTC. This chain connects TRBV12-3 or TRBV12-4 to TRBJ2-1; a possible D gene is TRBD2 (5 bases). V shed 4 bases and J shed 8 bases, with 6 bases lying between them. The length of the CDR3 is 11 residues.

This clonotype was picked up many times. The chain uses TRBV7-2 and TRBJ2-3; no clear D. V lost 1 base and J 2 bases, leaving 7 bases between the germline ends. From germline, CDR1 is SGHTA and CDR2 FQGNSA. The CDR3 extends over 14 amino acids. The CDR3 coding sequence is TGTGCCAGCAGCTTAGGACGGGCCACAGATACGCAGTATTTT. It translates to CASSLGRATDTQYF.

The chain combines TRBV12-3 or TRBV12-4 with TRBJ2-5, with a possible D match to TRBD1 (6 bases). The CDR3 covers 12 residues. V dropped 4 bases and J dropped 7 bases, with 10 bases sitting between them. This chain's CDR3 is CASSSGRGTQYF. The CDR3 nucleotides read TGTGCCAGCAGTTCCGGCAGGGGGACCCAGTACTTC.

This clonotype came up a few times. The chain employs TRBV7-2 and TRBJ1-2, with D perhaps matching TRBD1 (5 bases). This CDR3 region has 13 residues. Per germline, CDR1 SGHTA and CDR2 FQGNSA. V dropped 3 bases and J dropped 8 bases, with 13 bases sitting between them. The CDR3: CASSLTAGDGYTF. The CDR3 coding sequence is TGTGCCAGCAGCTTGACAGCGGGGGACGGCTACACCTTC.

The CDR3 sequence is CALGREPNQETQYF. CDR3 sequence (DNA): TGTGCCTTAGGACGCGAACCCAACCAAGAGACCCAGTACTTC. This chain links TRBV10-3 with TRBJ2-5; no clear D. CDR3 length equals 14 residues. The V gene's germline CDR1 is ENHRY and CDR2 SYGVKD. Trimming removed 11 bases from V and 0 bases from J, with 16 bases in between.

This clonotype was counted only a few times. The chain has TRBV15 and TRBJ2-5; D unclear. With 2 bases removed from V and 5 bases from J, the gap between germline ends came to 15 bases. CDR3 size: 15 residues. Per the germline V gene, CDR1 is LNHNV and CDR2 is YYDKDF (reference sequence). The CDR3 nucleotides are TGTGCCACCAGCAGAAAAACGGGCAGGTCGGAGACCCAGTACTTC. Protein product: CATSRKTGRSETQYF. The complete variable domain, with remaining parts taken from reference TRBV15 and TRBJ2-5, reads DAMVIQNPRYQVTQFGKPVTLSCSQTLNHNVMYWYQQKSSQAPKLLFHYYDKDFNNEADTPDNFQSRRPNTSFCFLDIRSPGLGDTAMYLCATSRKTGRSETQYFGPGTRLLVL.

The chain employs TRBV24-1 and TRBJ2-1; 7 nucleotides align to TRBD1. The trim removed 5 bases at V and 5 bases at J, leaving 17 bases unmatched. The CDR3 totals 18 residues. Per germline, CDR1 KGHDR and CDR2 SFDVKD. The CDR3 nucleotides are TGTGCCACCAGTGGAGGGACAGCGCCAAACCGCATTAACAATGAGCAGTTCTTC. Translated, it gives CATSGGTAPNRINNEQFF.

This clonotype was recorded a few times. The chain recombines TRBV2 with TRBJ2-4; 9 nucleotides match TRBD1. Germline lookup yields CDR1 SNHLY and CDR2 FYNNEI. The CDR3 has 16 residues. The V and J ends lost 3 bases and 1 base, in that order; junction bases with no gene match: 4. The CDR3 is CASSEWTGVAKNIQYF. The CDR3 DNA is TGTGCCAGCAGTGAGTGGACAGGGGTTGCCAAAAACATTCAGTACTTC.

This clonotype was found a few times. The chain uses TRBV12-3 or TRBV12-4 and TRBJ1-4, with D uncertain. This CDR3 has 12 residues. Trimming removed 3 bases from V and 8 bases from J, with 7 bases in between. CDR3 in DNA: TGTGCCAGCAGTTTTTCACGGGAAAAACTGTTTTTT. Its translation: CASSFSREKLFF.

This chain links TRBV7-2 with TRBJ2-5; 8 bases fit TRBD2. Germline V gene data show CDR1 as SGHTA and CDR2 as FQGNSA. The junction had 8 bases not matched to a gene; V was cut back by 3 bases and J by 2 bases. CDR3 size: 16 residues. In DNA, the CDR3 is TGTGCCAGCAGCTTTGTAGCGGGACCCTCACAAGAGACCCAGTACTTC. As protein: CASSFVAGPSQETQYF.

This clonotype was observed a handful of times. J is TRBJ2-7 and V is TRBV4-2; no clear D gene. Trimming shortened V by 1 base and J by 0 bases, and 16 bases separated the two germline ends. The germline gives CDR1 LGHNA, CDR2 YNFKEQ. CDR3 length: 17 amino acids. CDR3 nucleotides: TGTGCCAGCAGCCAAGTCTTCCCTGGCACGGGCTCCTACGAGCAGTACTTC. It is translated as CASSQVFPGTGSYEQYF.

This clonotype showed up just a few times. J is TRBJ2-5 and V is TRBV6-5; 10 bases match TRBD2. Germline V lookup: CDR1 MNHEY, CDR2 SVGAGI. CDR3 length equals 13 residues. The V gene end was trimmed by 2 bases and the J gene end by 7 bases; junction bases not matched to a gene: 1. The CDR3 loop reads CASSYSGGGTQYF. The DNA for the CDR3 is TGTGCCAGCAGTTACAGCGGGGGGGGGACCCAGTACTTC.

The CDR3 loop reads CASSDRGSGANVLTF. Here the CDR3 DNA reads TGCGCCAGCTCCGACCGGGGCTCTGGGGCCAACGTCCTGACTTTC. V is TRBV5-1 and J is TRBJ2-6; D is possibly TRBD2 (5 bases). This CDR3 comprises 15 residues. The germline CDR1 and CDR2 sequences are SGHRS and YFSETQ. V gave up 7 bases and J gave up 0 bases, with 11 bases separating them.

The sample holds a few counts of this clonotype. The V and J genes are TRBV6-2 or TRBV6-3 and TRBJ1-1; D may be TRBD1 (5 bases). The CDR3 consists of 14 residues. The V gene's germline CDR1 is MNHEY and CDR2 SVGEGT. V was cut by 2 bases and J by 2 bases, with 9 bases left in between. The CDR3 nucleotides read TGTGCCAGCAGTTACGAGGGGAAAAACACTGAAGCTTTCTTT. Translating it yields CASSYEGKNTEAFF.